This T cell receptor (beta chain) was identified during a study of identical twins (TCRdb year 2016). Background on the whole study: To test whether fetal clonotypes persist, the study used deep sequencing on TCR alpha and beta repertoires from monozygotic twins, unrelated adults of various ages, and cord blood. To rule out contamination, replicate twin experiments were performed at different times with different library preparation protocols. What the work shows at the level of the full study, not this receptor alone: Abundant cord blood beta clonotypes carried fewer insertions; young adult naive repertoires showed a weaker similar trend, while memory repertoires showed none. Excess twin sharing in beta out-of-frame sequences was weaker because fewer shared sequences lowered the signal-to-noise ratio. Invariant T cells such as MAIT and iNKT could partly confound zero-insertion analyses, although diverse VJ usage argued against such confounding for most clonotypes. Because the same donors could not be followed over many years, the conclusions relied on cross-sectional statistical analysis. Out-of-frame TCR alpha sharing in monozygotic twins was systematically underestimated by recombination models, whereas sharing between unrelated individuals was in agreement with the recombination models. Out-of-frame TCR alpha sequences shared between twins showed an excess of low generation-probability sequences compared with coincidental sharing between unrelated individuals.

Every donor in the study was a healthy Caucasian. Three unrelated non-twin adults were additionally sequenced: a male aged 18 to 29, a male aged 50 to 59 and a female aged 50 to 59. Miltenyi CD45RO+ enrichment and human naive T-cell isolation kits were used to isolate memory (CD45RO+) and naive T cells from PBMC. This clonotype has a count of ten or more. What antigen it recognizes has not been identified. Base-call qualities are not available, and no considerably larger clone is one nucleotide away. Library preparation was by 5' RACE. For sequencing, an Illumina HiSeq 2000 was employed. Template switching added a universal primer binding site, and the final cDNA carried a unique molecular identifier that allowed TCR cDNA molecules to be counted accurately. First-strand cDNA for TCR alpha and beta chains was synthesized from specific primers in the conserved constant-segment region. Each cDNA library was double barcoded, with a SMART-Mk sample barcode plus Illumina barcodes, to control for contamination. TruSeq adapter sequences and Illumina sample barcodes were added in two successive PCR steps. TCR alpha and beta cDNA libraries were sequenced on the Illumina HiSeq platform with custom primers. Regarding the original processing steps: Raw reads were processed with MiGEC to extract unique molecular identifiers, and MiXCR was used to determine CDR3 positions. For each individual, recombination models were inferred using an EM algorithm with the repgenHMM and IGoR tools. Shared clonotype analysis was performed with the tcR package in R, normalizing sharing by the product of cloneset sizes. To study raw recombination free of thymic and clonal selection effects, out-of-frame nonproductive sequences were analyzed. TCRdb reanalyzed the raw reads on its own, using fastp at Q25 for trimming and MiXCR for clone calling, and kept in-frame beta chains. Duplicate CDR3 protein sequences are folded into a single record with the most common DNA and genes. The authors' filters were not applied to this entry. This sample comprises about 700,000 distinct CDR3 sequences, around 6% of them detected only once. The ten largest account for roughly 1.6% of the sample.

The CDR3 sequence holds 15 residues, the cysteine and phenylalanine included. Kept here is only the CDR3 DNA, which spans 45 bases and is read in frame from base 1. The germline V gene specifies SGHRS as CDR1 and YFSETQ as CDR2. Germline trimming: 4 bases from V, 1 base from J; junction bases outside gene matches: 6. The sequence came from a young man in good health. The sequencing sample was made of naive T cells sorted from blood. Reading the label with the study, this specimen's cell subset or site is: cells isolated with a human naive T-cell isolation kit. Recombination connected TRBV5-1 to TRBJ2-3; 7 middle bases align to TRBD1. The sequence in DNA is TGCGCCAGCAGCCAGACAGGGAGCCGCACAGATACGCAGTATTTT. Translated, this is CASSQTGSRTDTQYF.